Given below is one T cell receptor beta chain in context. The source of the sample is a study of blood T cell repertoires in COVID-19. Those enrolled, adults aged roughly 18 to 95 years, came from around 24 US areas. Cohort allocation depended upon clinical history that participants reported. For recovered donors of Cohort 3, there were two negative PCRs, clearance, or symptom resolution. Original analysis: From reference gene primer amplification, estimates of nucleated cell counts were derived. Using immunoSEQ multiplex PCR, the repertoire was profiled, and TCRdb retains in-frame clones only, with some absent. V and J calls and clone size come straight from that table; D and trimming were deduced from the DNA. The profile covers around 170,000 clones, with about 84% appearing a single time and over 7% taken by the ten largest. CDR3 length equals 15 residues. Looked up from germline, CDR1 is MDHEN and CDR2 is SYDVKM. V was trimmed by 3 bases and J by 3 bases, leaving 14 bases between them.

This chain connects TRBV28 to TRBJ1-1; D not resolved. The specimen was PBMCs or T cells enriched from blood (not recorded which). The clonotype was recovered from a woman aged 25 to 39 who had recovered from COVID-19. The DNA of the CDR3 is TGTGCCAGCAGTTTGAAAGTTGGCGGGGACACTGAAGCTTTCTTT. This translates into CASSLKVGGDTEAFF.